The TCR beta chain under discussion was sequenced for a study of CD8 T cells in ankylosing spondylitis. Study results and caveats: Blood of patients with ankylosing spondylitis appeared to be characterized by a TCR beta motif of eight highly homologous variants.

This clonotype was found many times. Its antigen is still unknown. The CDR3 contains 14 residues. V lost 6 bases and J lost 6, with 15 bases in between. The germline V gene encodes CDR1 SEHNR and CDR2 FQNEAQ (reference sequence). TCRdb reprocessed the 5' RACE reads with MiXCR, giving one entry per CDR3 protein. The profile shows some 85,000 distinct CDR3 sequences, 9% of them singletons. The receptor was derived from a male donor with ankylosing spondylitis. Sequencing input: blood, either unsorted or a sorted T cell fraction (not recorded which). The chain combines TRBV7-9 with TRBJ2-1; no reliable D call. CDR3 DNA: TGTGCCAGCAGACCCACCGATGGGTTCAATGAGCAGTTCTTC. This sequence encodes CASRPTDGFNEQFF.